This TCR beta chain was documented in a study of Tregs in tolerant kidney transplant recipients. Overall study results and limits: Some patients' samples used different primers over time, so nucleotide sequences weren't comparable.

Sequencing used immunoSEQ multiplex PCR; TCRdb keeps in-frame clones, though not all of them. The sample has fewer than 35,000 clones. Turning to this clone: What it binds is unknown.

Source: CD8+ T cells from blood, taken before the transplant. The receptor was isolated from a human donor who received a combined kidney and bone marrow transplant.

The CDR3 bases that were read are TGTGCCAGCAGCTCAACAGGGAAATACGAG. It yields the protein CASSSTGKYE. The full CDR3 is CASSSTGKYEQYF. The chain couples TRBV7-9 to TRBJ2-7, with D possibly being TRBD1 (6 bases). The read terminates 3 residues before the CDR3 end, so the remaining end is supplied by the germline J gene. V was cut by 4 bases and J by 4 bases, with 11 bases left in between. The germline V gene has CDR1 SEHNR and CDR2 FQNEAQ (reference sequence). The CDR3 contains 13 residues. The full variable domain, with the rest looked up from reference TRBV7-9 and TRBJ2-7, is DTGVSQNPRHKITKRGQNVTFRCDPISEHNRLYWYRQTLGQGPEFLTYFQNEAQLEKSRLLSDRFSAERPKGSFSTLEIQRTEQGDSAMYLCASSSTGKYEQYFGPGTRLTVT.